This paragraph covers one T cell receptor (beta chain) sequence. The germline V gene has CDR1 ENHRY and CDR2 SYGVKD. V was shortened by 0 bases and J by 5 bases, with 20 bases between the two germline ends. The CDR3 has 18 amino acids. The data were obtained in a study of blood T cell repertoires in COVID-19. Study in general: Collection of acute and convalescent COVID-19 samples took place in the United States, Italy and Spain. Sample material is recorded as cDNA or gDNA derived from T cells, B-cell-depleted T cells, or PBMCs.

Study processing details: Counts of nucleated cells, estimated from reference gene primer amplification, were obtained. The assay was immunoSEQ multiplex PCR, and TCRdb's table has in-frame clones only and misses some. D and trimming come from the DNA, and the V and J calls and clone size come from that table. The table includes around 300,000 clones, 65% to 90% detected once. The chain joins TRBV10-3 to TRBJ2-1; a weak D match, TRBD2 (7 bases). The sequenced sample was peripheral blood. The source is a human donor in a cohort sampled during active COVID-19. Here the CDR3 DNA reads TGTGCCATCAGTGAGTCGCCCCCTTTGGGGGGGCTTAACAATGAGCAGTTCTTC. Protein sequence: CAISESPPLGGLNNEQFF.